This TCR beta chain was sequenced in a study of CD8+CD57+ T cells in acquired aplastic anemia. This clonotype was counted ten times or more. Its target is not known. The study profiled TCR beta VDJ and CDR3 using genomic DNA as template. One entry per CDR3 protein, called by TCRdb with MiXCR from the reads. The data contain about 180,000 distinct CDR3 sequences, around 45% of them seen just once; the ten biggest clones take up about 2.9%. Study-wide results and caveats: The CD8+ Simpson's diversity of patients and controls was not significantly different. The same twenty-nine CD8+ CDR3 sequences occurred in patients and in controls.

V lost 1 base to trimming and J lost 2 bases, with 12 bases between them. The CDR3 consists of 15 residues. The germline CDR1 and CDR2 sequences are SGHTS and YDEGEE. The clonotype originates from a human donor in good health. Source material: sorted CD4+, CD8+, or CD8+CD57+ T cells (not recorded which) from PBMCs. The chain employs TRBV5-8 and TRBJ1-2; D is possibly TRBD1 (6 bases). Here the CDR3 reads CASSLSLRGNYGYTF. CDR3 DNA: TGTGCCAGCAGCTTGTCTCTCAGGGGCAACTATGGCTACACCTTC. Filled out from reference TRBV5-8 and TRBJ1-2, the complete variable domain reads EAGVTQSPTHLIKTRGQQATLRCSPISGHTSVYWYQQALGLGLQFLLWYDEGEERNRGNFPPRFSGRQFPNYSSELNVNALELEDSALYLCASSLSLRGNYGYTFGSGTRLTVV.